The text below deals with one T cell receptor beta chain. Its target antigen remains unknown. For CDR1 and CDR2, the germline V gene lists SGHRS and YFSETQ. Deletion took 0 bases off V and 2 bases off J, with a span of 11 bases between the germline ends. The CDR3 has 15 amino acids, counting the end cysteine and phenylalanine. The sequence is cut down to CDR3 DNA, 45 bases in frame from base 1. The entry originates in a study of control samples from healthy donors and cancer patients (dated by TCRdb to the early 2020s). Library method: the immunoSEQ multiplex PCR assay. The table comes from immuneACCESS by way of TCRdb, which keeps in-frame sequences with V and J called. Part of the clones is missing from these tables; in studies checked, under half for an unresolved V gene and the rest for unknown reasons. Per the sample table, the count is 150,000 to 200,000 clones. Jointly, the top ten make up 2% to 2.5% of the sample.

The sequenced material came from blood. The rearrangement combines TRBV5-1 with TRBJ1-1; TRBD1 is possibly the D segment (6 matching bases). The receptor was derived from a woman aged 30 to 39 in good health. The CDR3 sequence is CASSLGDTSNTEAFF. The nucleotide sequence reads as follows: TGCGCCAGCAGCTTGGGGGACACGTCAAACACTGAAGCTTTCTTT.